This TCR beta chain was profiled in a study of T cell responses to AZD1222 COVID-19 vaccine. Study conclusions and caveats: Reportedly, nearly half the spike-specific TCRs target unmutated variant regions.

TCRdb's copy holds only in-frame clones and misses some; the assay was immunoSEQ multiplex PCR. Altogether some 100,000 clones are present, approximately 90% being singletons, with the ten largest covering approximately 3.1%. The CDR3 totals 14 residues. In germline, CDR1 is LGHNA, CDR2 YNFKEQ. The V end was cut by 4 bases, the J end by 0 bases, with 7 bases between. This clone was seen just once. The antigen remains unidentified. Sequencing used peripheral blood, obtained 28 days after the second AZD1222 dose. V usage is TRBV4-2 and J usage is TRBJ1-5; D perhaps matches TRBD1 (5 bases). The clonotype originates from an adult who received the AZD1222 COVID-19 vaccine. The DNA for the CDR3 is TGTGCCAGCAGCCCCAGGGATAGCAATCAGCCCCAGCATTTT. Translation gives CASSPRDSNQPQHF.